Listed here is a single T cell receptor (beta chain). The antigen remains undetermined. Just one base apart from a much larger clone, this may be a read error. The sample belongs to a study of T cell repertoires in cytomegalovirus infection. Turning to the study itself: CMV epitopes used comprised recently identified HLA-C-restricted ones and well-studied HLA-B-restricted ones. Public signatures in TCR beta pointed to CMV infection and matching HLA type.

TCRdb processed the reads anew with MiXCR; each CDR3 protein has one entry. This table has 84,000 or so distinct CDR3 sequences, under 55% appearing once. Overall study findings and caveats: Pooled public TCR beta family frequency picked out CMV carriers with the relevant HLA. HLA-C-restricted CMV-specific TCR beta clonotypes were dominant in the ex vivo response.

CDR3 length equals 16 residues. Per germline, CDR1 LGHNA and CDR2 YNFKEQ. The sequences come from CD8+ T cells from cultured PBMCs, collected from culture after CMV antigen stimulation. This receptor was obtained from a human donor in good health (CMV status not recorded). Some clones in this sample may be carry-over from other donors' samples. The genes are TRBV4-2 and TRBJ2-1, with TRBD2 identical over 13 bases. CDR3 in amino acids: CTSSPAGLAGYNEQFF. CDR3 in DNA: TGTACCAGCAGCCCAGCGGGACTAGCGGGGTACAATGAGCAGTTCTTC.